A selection of T cell receptor beta chains follows, all from one sample in a study of shared clonotypes between healthy human individuals. Clones were sequenced by immunoSEQ multiplex PCR, and TCRdb holds only the in-frame ones, with some missing. Of over a million clones in the sample, approximately 98.5% were seen once. The sample comprised naive CD4+ T cells sorted from blood. Source of these receptors: a man aged 25-40 years in good health. Both conserved end residues are part of each CDR3. The D gene is left open where the match is weak. The size of a clone is reported for some rows only, either as once, few or many, or as a class for expanded clones.

v_call	d_call	clone_size	j_call	cdr3_aa	cdr3_nt
TRBV5-1	TRBD2	-	TRBJ2-3	CASSTRLAVNPKGGTDTQYF	TGCGCCAGCAGCACGAGACTAGCGGTAAACCCCAAGGGGGGGACAGATACGCAGTATTTT
TRBV5-1	TRBD1	-	TRBJ1-4	CASSLEGTDNEKLFF	TGCGCCAGCAGCTTGGAAGGGACAGATAATGAAAAACTGTTTTTT
TRBV28	TRBD2	-	TRBJ2-7	CASSLGGGEQYF	TGTGCCAGCAGTTTAGGGGGGGGCGAGCAGTACTTC
TRBV18	TRBD2	-	TRBJ2-1	CASSPQRGDYNEQFF	TGTGCCAGCTCACCACAGCGGGGGGACTACAATGAGCAGTTCTTC
TRBV2	TRBD2	-	TRBJ2-7	CASSDALATNYEQYF	TGTGCCAGCAGTGATGCACTAGCGACAAACTACGAGCAGTACTTC
TRBV28	-	-	TRBJ1-1	CASSLSTGRTEAFF	TGTGCCAGCAGTTTAAGTACAGGACGCACTGAAGCTTTCTTT
TRBV10-2	-	-	TRBJ2-7	CASSFPRAPGSYEQYF	TGCGCCAGCAGTTTTCCGAGGGCCCCGGGAAGCTACGAGCAGTACTTC
TRBV6-4	-	-	TRBJ2-1	CASSGSPTSLREQFF	TGTGCCAGCAGTGGATCTCCCACTAGTCTTCGGGAGCAGTTCTTC
TRBV30	TRBD1	-	TRBJ2-2	CAWSAGTVLGGELFF	TGTGCCTGGAGTGCCGGGACAGTATTGGGCGGGGAGCTGTTTTTT
TRBV5-6	TRBD1	-	TRBJ2-7	CASSFAGTGYYEQYF	TGTGCCAGCAGCTTCGCCGGGACAGGGTATTACGAGCAGTACTTC
TRBV11-2	TRBD2	-	TRBJ2-1	CASSLSGGNEQFF	TGTGCCAGCAGCTTGTCCGGGGGGAATGAGCAGTTCTTC
TRBV18	-	-	TRBJ2-5	CASSNQETQYF	TGTGCCAGCTCAAACCAAGAGACCCAGTACTTC
TRBV30	-	-	TRBJ1-2	CAWSVQRRRYGYTF	TGTGCCTGGAGTGTACAACGGAGGAGGTATGGCTACACCTTC
TRBV7-9	-	-	TRBJ2-5	CASSRQVQETQYF	TGTGCCAGCAGCCGACAGGTCCAAGAGACCCAGTACTTC
TRBV5-1	TRBD1	-	TRBJ2-5	CASSLGTGSPYQETQYF	TGCGCCAGCAGCTTGGGGACAGGTTCCCCATACCAAGAGACCCAGTACTTC
TRBV29-1	-	-	TRBJ2-3	CSVEDSPGDRTLDTQYF	TGCAGCGTTGAAGATAGTCCAGGGGACCGCACACTGGATACGCAGTATTTT
TRBV11-2	-	-	TRBJ2-5	CASGRHAILETQYF	TGTGCCAGCGGGCGACACGCGATTCTAGAGACCCAGTACTTC
TRBV18	-	-	TRBJ2-2	CASSPQGYTGELFF	TGTGCCAGCTCACCACAGGGGTACACCGGGGAGCTGTTTTTT
TRBV18	-	once	TRBJ1-5	CASSPSPDQPQHF	TGTGCCAGCTCACCGTCGCCGGATCAGCCCCAGCATTTT
TRBV6-6	-	-	TRBJ2-7	CASSLAGFEQYF	TGTGCCAGCAGTTTAGCAGGGTTTGAGCAGTACTTC
TRBV5-1	-	-	TRBJ2-7	CASSLGIYEQYF	TGCGCCAGCAGCTTGGGAATCTACGAGCAGTACTTC
TRBV5-1	-	once	TRBJ1-2	CASSLDIPLYGYTF	TGCGCCAGCAGCTTGGACATTCCCCTGTATGGCTACACCTTC
TRBV29-1	TRBD2	-	TRBJ2-5	CSVRGRVVETQYF	TGCAGCGTTAGAGGGAGGGTGGTGGAGACCCAGTACTTC
TRBV7-2	-	-	TRBJ1-4	CASSADRINEKLFF	TGTGCCAGCAGCGCCGACAGGATTAATGAAAAACTGTTTTTT
TRBV28	TRBD1	-	TRBJ2-7	CASSLMGQGLSYEQYF	TGTGCCAGCAGTTTAATGGGACAGGGGCTCTCCTACGAGCAGTACTTC
TRBV7-8	-	-	TRBJ1-1	CASSLVPGMNEAFF	TGTGCCAGCAGCTTAGTCCCAGGGATGAATGAAGCTTTCTTT
TRBV6-6	-	-	TRBJ2-1	CASCIYPQEQFF	TGTGCCAGCTGTATTTACCCCCAGGAGCAGTTCTTC
TRBV27	-	-	TRBJ1-1	CASSSLPTVTEAFF	TGTGCCAGCAGTTCCTTACCGACCGTGACTGAAGCTTTCTTT
TRBV7-8	-	once	TRBJ2-5	CASSPGTLKGTQYF	TGTGCCAGCAGCCCCGGGACCCTGAAGGGGACCCAGTACTTC
TRBV5-1	-	once	TRBJ2-5	CASSPRGVRETQYF	TGCGCCAGCAGCCCTAGAGGGGTTAGAGAGACCCAGTACTTC
TRBV18	-	-	TRBJ2-7	CASSPRGGISYEQYF	TGTGCCAGCTCACCAAGGGGGGGAATTTCCTACGAGCAGTACTTC
TRBV6-1	-	once	TRBJ2-2	CASSEASTTGELFF	TGTGCCAGCAGTGAAGCGAGCACCACCGGGGAGCTGTTTTTT
TRBV28	TRBD1	-	TRBJ2-7	CASRGTGSHEQYF	TGTGCCAGCAGAGGGACAGGGAGCCACGAGCAGTACTTC
TRBV18	-	-	TRBJ2-7	CASSPRGTYEQYF	TGTGCCAGCTCGCCCCGTGGGACCTACGAGCAGTACTTC
TRBV19	-	-	TRBJ1-5	CASSLKEQPQHF	TGTGCCAGTAGTCTTAAGGAGCAGCCCCAGCATTTT
TRBV9	-	-	TRBJ2-3	CASSVAWTGTDTQYF	TGTGCCAGCAGCGTGGCTTGGACAGGCACAGATACGCAGTATTTT
TRBV28	-	-	TRBJ2-7	CASSFPFGTTYEQYF	TGTGCCAGCAGTTTTCCTTTCGGCACCACCTACGAGCAGTACTTC
TRBV7-2	-	-	TRBJ2-7	CASSLVDSSYEQYF	TGTGCCAGCAGCTTAGTTGACAGCTCCTACGAGCAGTACTTC
TRBV6-5	-	-	TRBJ2-1	CASRKSSYNEQFF	TGTGCCAGCAGAAAGAGCTCCTACAATGAGCAGTTCTTC
TRBV9	-	-	TRBJ2-7	CASSPDLESYEQYF	TGTGCCAGCAGCCCGGACTTGGAATCCTACGAGCAGTACTTC
TRBV9	-	-	TRBJ2-7	CASSVGADGAPFSYEQYF	TGTGCCAGCAGCGTAGGGGCAGACGGGGCTCCTTTCTCCTACGAGCAGTACTTC
TRBV27	-	-	TRBJ2-5	CASSDNGWGDETQYF	TGTGCCAGCAGTGACAACGGTTGGGGAGATGAGACCCAGTACTTC
TRBV2	TRBD2	-	TRBJ2-7	CASTTSGIYEQYF	TGTGCCAGCACCACTAGCGGTATCTACGAGCAGTACTTC
TRBV7-2	-	once	TRBJ2-1	CASSLQLAGEQFF	TGTGCCAGCAGCCTCCAACTAGCAGGTGAGCAGTTCTTC
TRBV5-1	TRBD1	-	TRBJ2-7	CASSLAGGTYEQYF	TGCGCCAGCAGCTTGGCAGGGGGAACCTACGAGCAGTACTTC
TRBV7-2	TRBD2	-	TRBJ2-5	CASSLGLAGGQETQYF	TGTGCCAGCAGCTTGGGACTAGCGGGAGGGCAAGAGACCCAGTACTTC
TRBV30	TRBD1	-	TRBJ1-5	CAWGRGQGNYQPQHF	TGTGCCTGGGGCAGAGGACAGGGGAACTATCAGCCCCAGCATTTT
TRBV19	-	-	TRBJ2-1	CASSIDRGMRGKYNEQFF	TGTGCCAGTAGTATAGATCGGGGGATGAGGGGAAAGTACAATGAGCAGTTCTTC
TRBV5-1	-	-	TRBJ1-1	CASSLGQYEAFF	TGCGCCAGCAGCTTGGGACAGTATGAAGCTTTCTTT
TRBV5-1	-	-	TRBJ2-7	CASSFSAGNEQYF	TGCGCCAGCAGCTTTTCGGCAGGGAACGAGCAGTACTTC
TRBV5-1	-	-	TRBJ1-2	CASTRDTSNYGYTF	TGCGCCAGCACCCGGGACACCTCTAACTATGGCTACACCTTC
TRBV4-1	-	once	TRBJ1-5	CASSQEGRGSNQPQHF	TGCGCCAGCAGCCAAGAGGGAAGGGGGAGCAATCAGCCCCAGCATTTT
TRBV7-9	-	-	TRBJ2-1	CASSHSDRIAYEQFF	TGTGCCAGCAGCCACTCAGACCGCATAGCCTATGAGCAGTTCTTC
TRBV5-4	-	-	TRBJ1-1	CASSLEAGRVTEAFF	TGTGCCAGCAGCTTGGAAGCAGGGAGGGTCACTGAAGCTTTCTTT
TRBV12-1	-	-	TRBJ2-7	CAEPVAGFPYEQYF	TGTGCCGAACCAGTCGCGGGATTTCCCTACGAGCAGTACTTC
TRBV14	-	-	TRBJ2-6	CASSQGGSSGANVLTF	TGTGCCAGCAGCCAGGGGGGTAGCTCTGGGGCCAACGTCCTGACTTTC
TRBV7-6	-	-	TRBJ2-3	CASSLVSGKSTDTQYF	TGTGCCAGCAGTCTAGTATCGGGGAAGAGCACAGATACGCAGTATTTT
TRBV9	-	once	TRBJ2-3	CASSVVAGSTDTQYF	TGTGCCAGCAGCGTGGTAGCCGGGAGCACAGATACGCAGTATTTT
TRBV11-2	TRBD2	-	TRBJ2-1	CASTQGSGIYNEQFF	TGTGCCAGCACCCAGGGTAGCGGGATTTACAATGAGCAGTTCTTC
TRBV5-6	TRBD1	-	TRBJ1-4	CASSQGQPNEKLFF	TGTGCCAGCAGCCAGGGACAGCCGAATGAAAAACTGTTTTTT